The T cell receptor beta chain under discussion was sequenced for a study of siplizumab effects on memory and regulatory T cells. Findings and limits, study-wide: The apparent diversity of naive T cells exceeded that of memory cells, and naive T cells seemed to make a major contribution to the alloresponse.

The germline V gene has CDR1 SGHNT and CDR2 YYREEE (reference sequence). This CDR3 is built from 16 residues. Trimming removed 0 bases from V and 2 bases from J, with 13 bases in between. Naive, memory, effector memory and TEMRA subsets, all unstimulated, were sequenced in three donor pairs. Remarks on this clone: Antigen unknown.

Each sample contributed roughly 100,000 TCR templates to the assay. Produced via immunoSEQ multiplex PCR; TCRdb's table is partial and in-frame only. Here the sample spans more than 75,000 clones, about 96% being singletons. Sequenced: naive CD4+ T cells sorted from blood. This receptor was taken from a human donor in good health. This chain links TRBV5-4 with TRBJ2-3; a weak D match, TRBD2 (6 bases). The CDR3 spells CASSLVRGLYTDTQYF. The CDR3 DNA sequence: TGTGCCAGCAGCTTGGTGCGGGGCCTATACACAGATACGCAGTATTTT.